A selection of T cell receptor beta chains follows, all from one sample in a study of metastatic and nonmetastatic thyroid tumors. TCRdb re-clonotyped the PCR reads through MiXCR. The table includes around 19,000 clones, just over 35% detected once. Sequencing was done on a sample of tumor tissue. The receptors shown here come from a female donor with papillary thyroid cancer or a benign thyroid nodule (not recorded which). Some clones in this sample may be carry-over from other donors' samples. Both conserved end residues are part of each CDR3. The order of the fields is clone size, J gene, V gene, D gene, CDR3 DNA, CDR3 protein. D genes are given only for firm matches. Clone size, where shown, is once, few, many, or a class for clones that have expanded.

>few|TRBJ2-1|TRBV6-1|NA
TGTGCCAGCAGCACAGCCCGTAAGAGCTCCTACAATGAGCAGTTCTTC
CASSTARKSSYNEQFF
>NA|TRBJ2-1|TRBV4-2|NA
TGTGCCAGCAGCCAAGTACCAGCCGCACCCTACAATGAGCAGTTCTTC
CASSQVPAAPYNEQFF
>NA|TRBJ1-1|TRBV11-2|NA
TGTGCCAGCAGCTTAGATCCCATTCCCACGGGAGGGAAGGATACTGAAGCTTTCTTT
CASSLDPIPTGGKDTEAFF
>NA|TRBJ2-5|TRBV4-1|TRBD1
TGCGCCAGCAGCCTCTCGGGACAGGGGGAAGAGACCCAGTACTTC
CASSLSGQGEETQYF
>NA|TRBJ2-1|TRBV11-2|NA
TGTGCCAGCAGCTTAGATCCGCACAGTGGGGGCAATGAGCAGTTCTTC
CASSLDPHSGGNEQFF
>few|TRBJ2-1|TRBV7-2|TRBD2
TGTGCCAGCAGCCAAGGACTAGCGGACAATGAGCAGTTCTTC
CASSQGLADNEQFF
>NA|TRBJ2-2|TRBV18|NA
TGTGCCAGCTCACCGTCCGGGACGCTTAACACCGGGGAGCTGTTTTTT
CASSPSGTLNTGELFF
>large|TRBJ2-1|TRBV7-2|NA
TGTGCCAGCAGCTTAGTCGGTGGACTCTGGGATGAGCAGTTCTTC
CASSLVGGLWDEQFF
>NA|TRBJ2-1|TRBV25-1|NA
TGTGCCAGCGGGGTAGGGCGAAATGAGCAGTTCTTC
CASGVGRNEQFF
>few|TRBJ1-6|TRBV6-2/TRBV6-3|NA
TGTGCCAGCACCGAGGGGTCACCCCTCCACTTT
CASTEGSPLHF
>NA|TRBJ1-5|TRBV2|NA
TGTGCCAGCCACAGGGAGGCGGGCAATCAGCCCCAGCATTTT
CASHREAGNQPQHF
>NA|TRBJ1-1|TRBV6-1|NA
TGTGCCAGCAGCAAAAACCCGGGGGTGAACACTGAAGCTTTCTTT
CASSKNPGVNTEAFF
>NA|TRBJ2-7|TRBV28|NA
TGTGCCAGTCTCCGGGTGGGGTCGCCCGAGCTCGAGCAGTACTTC
CASLRVGSPELEQYF
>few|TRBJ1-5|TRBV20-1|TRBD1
TGCAGTGCTAGAACCGGGACAGGGGGAGACAATCAGCCCCAGCATTTT
CSARTGTGGDNQPQHF
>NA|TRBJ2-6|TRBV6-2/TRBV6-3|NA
TGTGCCAGCAGTTACAGCTCTGGGGCCAACGTCCTGACTTTC
CASSYSSGANVLTF
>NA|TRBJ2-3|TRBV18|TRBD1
TGTGCCAGCTCACCGGGACAGTTCTCGTCTAGCACAGATACGCAGTATTTT
CASSPGQFSSSTDTQYF
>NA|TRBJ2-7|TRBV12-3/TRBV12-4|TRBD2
TGTGCCAGCAGTAGGACTAGCGCGGTAGGCGAGCAGTACTTC
CASSRTSAVGEQYF
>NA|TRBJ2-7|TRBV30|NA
TGTGCCTGGAGCAGGGGCTACGAGCAGTACTTC
CAWSRGYEQYF
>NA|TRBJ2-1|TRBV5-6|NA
TGTGCCAGCAGTGAGACGACGCTCTCCTACAATGAGCAGTTCTTC
CASSETTLSYNEQFF
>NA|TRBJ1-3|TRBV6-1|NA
TGTGCCAGCACCACAGGGCGCGGTTGGCCTGGAAACACCATATATTTT
CASTTGRGWPGNTIYF
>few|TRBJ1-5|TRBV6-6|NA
TGTGCCAGCAGTTACGCCAGGGGTCAGCCCCAGCATTTT
CASSYARGQPQHF
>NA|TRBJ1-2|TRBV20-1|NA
TGCAGTGCGAATCCGGGGGGGTATAACTATGGCTACACCTTC
CSANPGGYNYGYTF
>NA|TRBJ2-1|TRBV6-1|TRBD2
TGTGCCAGCGGGAGGGAGAGGAATGAGCAGTTCTTC
CASGRERNEQFF
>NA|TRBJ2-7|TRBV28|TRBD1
TGTGCCACGCAGGGACAGGGGGTCTGGGAGCAGTACTTC
CATQGQGVWEQYF
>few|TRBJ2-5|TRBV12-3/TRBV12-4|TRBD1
TGTGCCAGCAGTCTCGGACAGGGAGAGACCCAGTACTTC
CASSLGQGETQYF
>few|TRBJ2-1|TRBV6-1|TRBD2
TGTGCCAGCAGTTCCCGGGGGGGCCACAATGAGCAGTTCTTC
CASSSRGGHNEQFF
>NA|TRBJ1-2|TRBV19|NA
TGTGCCAGTAGTATTGGGCAGACCCTTATGAACTATGGCTACACCTTC
CASSIGQTLMNYGYTF
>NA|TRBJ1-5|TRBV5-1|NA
TGCGCCAGCAGCTCCCCACAGGGCAATCAGCCCCAGCATTTT
CASSSPQGNQPQHF
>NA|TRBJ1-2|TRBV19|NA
TGTGCCAGTAAGGGAGCCTATGGCTACACCTTC
CASKGAYGYTF
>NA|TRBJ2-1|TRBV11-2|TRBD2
TGTGCCAGCAGCTCGCTAGCGGGCGATATTAATGAGCAGTTCTTC
CASSSLAGDINEQFF
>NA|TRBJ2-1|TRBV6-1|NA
TGTGCCAGCAGTCTCTTAGCTACACTAAACAATGAGCAGTTCTTC
CASSLLATLNNEQFF